This is a list of T cell receptor beta chains from one sample in a study of T cell repertoires in cytomegalovirus infection. Using its own MiXCR run on the reads, TCRdb lists one record per CDR3 protein. The sample carries roughly 500,000 distinct CDR3 sequences, 16% recorded once. The specimen sequenced was CD8+ T cells from PBMCs. Receptors were obtained from a human donor in good health (CMV status not recorded). Some clones in this sample may be carry-over from other donors' samples. CDR3s include the opening cysteine and the closing phenylalanine or tryptophan. The D gene is left open where the match is weak. Size values are once, few and many counts, or a class for expanded clones, and some rows have none.

clone_size,j_call,d_call,v_call,cdr3_aa,cdr3_nt
few,TRBJ2-3,TRBD2,TRBV7-3,CASSSTSGGQDTQYF,TGTGCCAGCAGTTCTACTAGCGGGGGGCAGGATACGCAGTATTTT
NA,TRBJ2-5,TRBD2,TRBV3-1,CASSQVFLAAQETQYF,TGTGCCAGCAGCCAAGTTTTCCTAGCGGCTCAAGAGACCCAGTACTTC
many,TRBJ1-2,NA,TRBV7-9,CASSLSPSRGFKGYTF,TGTGCCAGCAGCTTAAGCCCCTCCAGGGGCTTTAAGGGCTACACCTTC
few,TRBJ1-4,NA,TRBV27,CASSLDGPIGGQKLFF,TGTGCCAGCAGTTTGGACGGACCGATCGGAGGCCAAAAACTGTTTTTT
NA,TRBJ2-3,NA,TRBV20-1,CSARVSSGDTDTQYF,TGCAGTGCTAGAGTGAGTAGCGGTGACACAGATACGCAGTATTTT
NA,TRBJ1-1,TRBD1,TRBV6-6,CASSPTGVGEAFF,TGTGCCAGCAGTCCTACAGGGGTTGGTGAAGCTTTCTTT
NA,TRBJ1-1,NA,TRBV18,CASSPPTGNTAAFF,TGTGCCAGCTCACCACCGACAGGCAATACGGCAGCTTTCTTT
many,TRBJ2-3,TRBD2,TRBV6-1,CASSDGLAPDTQYF,TGTGCCAGCAGTGACGGACTAGCCCCAGATACGCAGTATTTT
NA,TRBJ1-3,TRBD1,TRBV9,CASSPRDRVSGNTIYF,TGTGCCAGCAGCCCCCGGGACAGGGTGTCTGGAAACACCATATATTTT
NA,TRBJ1-2,TRBD1,TRBV11-2,CASSPEGRDRMNYGYTF,TGTGCCAGCAGCCCAGAGGGCCGGGACAGGATGAACTATGGCTACACCTTC
few,TRBJ2-1,NA,TRBV29-1,CSVEKSDNSYNEQFF,TGCAGCGTTGAGAAGAGCGATAACTCCTACAATGAGCAGTTCTTC
few,TRBJ1-2,NA,TRBV4-2,CASSQVIGHGYTF,TGTGCCAGCAGCCAAGTGATAGGGCATGGCTACACCTTC
few,TRBJ2-7,TRBD2,TRBV27,CASSFDPGGGYEQYF,TGTGCCAGCAGTTTCGACCCTGGGGGGGGCTACGAGCAGTACTTC
few,TRBJ2-7,NA,TRBV10-3,CAISEGLNYEQYF,TGTGCCATCAGTGAGGGACTAAACTACGAGCAGTACTTC
NA,TRBJ2-3,NA,TRBV4-2,CASSQDHATDTQYF,TGTGCCAGCAGCCAAGATCATGCGACAGATACGCAGTATTTT
NA,TRBJ1-2,NA,TRBV24-1,CTTSEGPANYGYTF,TGTACCACCAGTGAGGGACCGGCGAACTATGGCTACACCTTC
few,TRBJ2-2,TRBD2,TRBV28,CASSPLLAAGTGELFF,TGTGCCAGCAGTCCCCTCCTAGCGGCGGGCACCGGGGAGCTGTTTTTT
NA,TRBJ2-7,NA,TRBV5-1,CASSSRSERGPDEQYF,TGCGCCAGCAGCTCTAGATCCGAGCGCGGTCCTGACGAGCAGTACTTC
few,TRBJ1-1,NA,TRBV2,CASRLGGSNTEAFF,TGTGCCAGCAGACTCGGGGGGTCGAACACTGAAGCTTTCTTT
few,TRBJ1-6,TRBD1,TRBV2,CAIVTGRNSPLHF,TGTGCCATAGTGACAGGGCGTAATTCACCCCTCCACTTT
many,TRBJ1-1,NA,TRBV11-3,CASSPQSNTEAFF,TGTGCCAGCAGCCCACAGAGTAACACTGAAGCCTTCTTT
few,TRBJ1-5,NA,TRBV9,CASSADNSNQPQHF,TGTGCCAGCAGCGCCGACAATAGCAATCAGCCCCAGCATTTT
many,TRBJ2-5,TRBD1,TRBV7-9,CASSFPGQGAQETQYF,TGTGCCAGCAGCTTTCCGGGACAGGGGGCCCAAGAGACCCAGTACTTC
few,TRBJ2-2,NA,TRBV19,CASSVNRVWTGELFF,TGTGCCAGTAGTGTGAACAGGGTTTGGACCGGGGAGCTGTTTTTT
NA,TRBJ2-3,TRBD2,TRBV4-1,CASTLSGRSSTDTQYF,TGCGCCAGCACCCTTAGCGGGAGATCGAGCACAGATACGCAGTATTTT
many,TRBJ1-5,TRBD1,TRBV7-9,CASSGGQFNQPQHF,TGTGCCAGCAGCGGGGGACAGTTCAATCAGCCCCAGCATTTT
many,TRBJ2-4,TRBD2,TRBV12-3/TRBV12-4,CASSPSGQFQAKNIQYF,TGTGCCAGCAGTCCTAGCGGGCAATTCCAAGCCAAAAACATTCAGTACTTC
many,TRBJ1-1,NA,TRBV7-9,CASSLTGRKTEAFF,TGTGCCAGCAGCTTAACAGGGAGGAAAACTGAAGCTTTCTTT
NA,TRBJ2-7,NA,TRBV20-1,CSARASKGRYYEQYF,TGCAGTGCTAGAGCCTCAAAGGGACGGTACTACGAGCAGTACTTC
many,TRBJ2-3,NA,TRBV7-2,CASSVRGGTDTQYF,TGTGCCAGCAGCGTTAGGGGGGGGACAGATACGCAGTATTTT
few,TRBJ2-2,NA,TRBV7-3,CASRTPGTGELFF,TGTGCCAGCCGTACGCCGGGGACCGGGGAGCTGTTTTTT
few,TRBJ1-5,TRBD1,TRBV6-5,CASSSGQGYHNQPQHF,TGTGCCAGCAGTTCGGGACAGGGTTATCACAATCAGCCCCAGCATTTT
NA,TRBJ2-2,NA,TRBV6-2/TRBV6-3,CASSYRGHGTGELFF,TGTGCCAGCAGTTACCGGGGGCACGGGACCGGGGAGCTGTTTTTT
many,TRBJ1-1,NA,TRBV4-1,CASSQDGGHINTEAFF,TGCGCCAGCAGCCAGGATGGGGGACACATAAACACTGAAGCTTTCTTT
many,TRBJ2-5,NA,TRBV19,CASSRLDTGVELFEETQYF,TGTGCCAGTAGTAGATTAGATACCGGGGTGGAGCTCTTCGAAGAGACCCAGTACTTC
many,TRBJ1-1,TRBD1,TRBV10-3,CAISTGENTEAFF,TGTGCCATCAGTACAGGGGAGAACACTGAAGCTTTCTTT
few,TRBJ1-2,TRBD1,TRBV19,CASSRGTGGAYGYTF,TGTGCCAGTAGTAGAGGGACAGGGGGCGCCTATGGCTACACCTTC
few,TRBJ2-3,TRBD2,TRBV27,CASSRLRGGGALDTQYF,TGTGCCAGCAGCCGACTTCGAGGCGGGGGGGCCCTAGATACGCAGTATTTT
many,TRBJ2-1,NA,TRBV5-6,CASSLNWQGIYNEQFF,TGTGCCAGCAGCTTAAATTGGCAGGGAATTTACAATGAGCAGTTCTTC
NA,TRBJ1-5,NA,TRBV20-1,CSASPRDSFMRSQPQHF,TGCAGTGCTAGCCCCCGCGACAGCTTTATGAGGAGTCAGCCCCAGCATTTT
many,TRBJ2-5,NA,TRBV6-1,CASISGARDYGTETQYF,TGTGCCAGCATTTCAGGGGCCCGGGATTACGGGACGGAGACCCAGTACTTC
many,TRBJ2-7,TRBD1,TRBV27,CASRETGNYEQYF,TGTGCCAGCAGGGAGACAGGGAACTACGAGCAGTACTTC
few,TRBJ2-1,TRBD1,TRBV7-9,CASSPGTGFNEQFF,TGTGCCAGCAGCCCCGGGACAGGGTTCAATGAGCAGTTCTTC
NA,TRBJ1-2,NA,TRBV23-1,CASRSGGEMDGYTF,TGCGCCAGCCGGAGCGGGGGGGAAATGGATGGCTACACCTTC
NA,TRBJ1-1,TRBD1,TRBV10-3,CATLDPTGGTEAFF,TGTGCCACCCTAGACCCGACAGGGGGAACTGAAGCTTTCTTT
NA,TRBJ1-6,TRBD1,TRBV25-1,CASRTGNSPLHF,TGTGCCAGCAGGACAGGGAATTCACCCCTCCACTTT
few,TRBJ1-2,TRBD1,TRBV6-6,CASSLSLGQGYGYTF,TGTGCCAGCAGTTTAAGCCTGGGACAGGGCTATGGCTACACCTTC
few,TRBJ2-1,NA,TRBV19,CASSETVLYNEQFF,TGTGCCAGTAGCGAGACAGTCCTATACAATGAGCAGTTCTTC
NA,TRBJ1-4,NA,TRBV7-9,CASSLWPGGTNEKLFF,TGTGCCAGCAGCTTATGGCCAGGAGGAACCAATGAAAAACTGTTTTTT
few,TRBJ2-7,NA,TRBV15,CATSRDRTDYEQYF,TGTGCCACCAGCAGAGATCGGACAGACTACGAGCAGTACTTC
few,TRBJ1-3,TRBD1,TRBV5-1,CASSATGNGNTIYF,TGCGCCAGCAGCGCGACAGGGAATGGAAACACCATATATTTT
NA,TRBJ2-7,TRBD1,TRBV28,CASRADREAYEQYF,TGTGCCAGCAGGGCGGACAGGGAAGCCTACGAGCAGTACTTC
many,TRBJ2-5,TRBD2,TRBV7-8,CASSLAGTSRETQYF,TGTGCCAGCAGCTTAGCGGGGACTAGCAGAGAGACCCAGTACTTC
NA,TRBJ2-7,TRBD2,TRBV20-1,CSVGSGTSVAYEQYF,TGCAGTGTCGGGTCCGGGACTAGCGTAGCCTACGAGCAGTACTTC
few,TRBJ2-1,TRBD2,TRBV29-1,CSVEGSPSGVYNEQFF,TGCAGCGTTGAAGGATCGCCCAGCGGGGTTTACAATGAGCAGTTCTTC
many,TRBJ2-3,NA,TRBV7-9,CASSLGSSGADTQYF,TGTGCCAGCAGCTTAGGTAGCTCTGGGGCAGATACGCAGTATTTT
many,TRBJ2-7,NA,TRBV28,CASSSQRHSFYEQYF,TGTGCCAGCAGTTCCCAGCGCCACTCCTTCTACGAGCAGTACTTC